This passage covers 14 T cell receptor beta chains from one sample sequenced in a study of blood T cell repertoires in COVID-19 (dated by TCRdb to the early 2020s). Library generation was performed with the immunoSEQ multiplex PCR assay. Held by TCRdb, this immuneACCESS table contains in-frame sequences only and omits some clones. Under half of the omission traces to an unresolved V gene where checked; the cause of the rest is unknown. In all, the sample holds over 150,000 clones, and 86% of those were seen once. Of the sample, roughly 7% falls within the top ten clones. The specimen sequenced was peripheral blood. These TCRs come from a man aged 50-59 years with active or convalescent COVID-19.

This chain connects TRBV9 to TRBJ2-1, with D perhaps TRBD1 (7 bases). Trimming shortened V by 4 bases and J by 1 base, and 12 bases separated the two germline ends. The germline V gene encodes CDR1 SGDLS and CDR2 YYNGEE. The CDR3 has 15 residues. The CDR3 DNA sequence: TGTGCCAGCAGCCCGGAGGGGGCATCCTACAATGAGCAGTTCTTC. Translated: CASSPEGASYNEQFF.

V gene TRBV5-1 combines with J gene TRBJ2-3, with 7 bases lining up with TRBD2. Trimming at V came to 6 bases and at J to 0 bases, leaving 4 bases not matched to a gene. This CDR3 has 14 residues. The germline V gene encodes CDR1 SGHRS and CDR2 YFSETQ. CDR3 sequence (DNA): TGCGCCAGCACTACTAGCGTAAGCACAGATACGCAGTATTTT. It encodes CASTTSVSTDTQYF.

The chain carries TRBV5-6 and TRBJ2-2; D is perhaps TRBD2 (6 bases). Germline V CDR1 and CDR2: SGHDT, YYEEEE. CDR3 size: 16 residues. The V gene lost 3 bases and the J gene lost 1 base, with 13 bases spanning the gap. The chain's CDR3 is CASSWGLLKNTGELFF. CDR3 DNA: TGTGCCAGCAGCTGGGGACTTCTCAAGAACACCGGGGAGCTGTTTTTT.

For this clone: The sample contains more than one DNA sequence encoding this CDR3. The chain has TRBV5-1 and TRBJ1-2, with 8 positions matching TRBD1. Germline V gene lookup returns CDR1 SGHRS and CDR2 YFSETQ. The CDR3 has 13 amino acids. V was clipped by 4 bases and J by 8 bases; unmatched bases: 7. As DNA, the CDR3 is TGCGCCAGCAGCGAGGACAGGGAGGGAGGCTACACCTTC. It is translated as CASSEDREGGYTF.

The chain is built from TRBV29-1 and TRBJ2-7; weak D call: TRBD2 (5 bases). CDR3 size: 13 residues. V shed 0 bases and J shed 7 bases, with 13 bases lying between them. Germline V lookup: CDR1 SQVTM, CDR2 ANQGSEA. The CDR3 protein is CSVEEALPGEQYF. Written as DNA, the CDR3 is TGCAGCGTTGAAGAGGCCCTGCCGGGGGAGCAGTACTTC.

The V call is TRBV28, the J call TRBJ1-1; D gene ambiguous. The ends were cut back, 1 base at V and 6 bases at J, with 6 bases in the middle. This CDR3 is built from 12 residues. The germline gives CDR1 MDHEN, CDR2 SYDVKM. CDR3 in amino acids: CASSLLKSEAFF. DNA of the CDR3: TGTGCCAGCAGTTTATTAAAATCTGAAGCTTTCTTT.

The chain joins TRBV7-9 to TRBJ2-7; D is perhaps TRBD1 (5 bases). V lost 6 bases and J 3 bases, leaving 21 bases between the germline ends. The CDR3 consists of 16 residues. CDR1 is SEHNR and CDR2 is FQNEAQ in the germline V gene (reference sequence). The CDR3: CASSLDVLGQGYEQYF. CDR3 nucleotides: TGTGCCAGCAGTTTGGACGTTCTCGGGCAGGGCTACGAGCAGTACTTC. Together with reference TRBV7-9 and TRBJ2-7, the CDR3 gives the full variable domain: DTGVSQNPRHKITKRGQNVTFRCDPISEHNRLYWYRQTLGQGPEFLTYFQNEAQLEKSRLLSDRFSAERPKGSFSTLEIQRTEQGDSAMYLCASSLDVLGQGYEQYFGPGTRLTVT.

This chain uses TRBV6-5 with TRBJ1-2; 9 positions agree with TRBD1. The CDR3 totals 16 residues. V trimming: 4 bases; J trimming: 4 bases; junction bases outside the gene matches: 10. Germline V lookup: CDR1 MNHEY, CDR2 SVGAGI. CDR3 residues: CASSSPRTGAGYGYTF. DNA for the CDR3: TGTGCCAGCAGTTCTCCACGGACAGGGGCGGGCTATGGCTACACCTTC.

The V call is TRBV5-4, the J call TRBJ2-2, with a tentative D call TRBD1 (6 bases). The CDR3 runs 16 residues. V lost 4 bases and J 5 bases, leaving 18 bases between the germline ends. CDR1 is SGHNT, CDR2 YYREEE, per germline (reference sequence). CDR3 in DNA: TGTGCCAGCAGCCAGCAGGGGCGTGGAGGAACCGGGGAGCTGTTTTTT. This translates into CASSQQGRGGTGELFF.

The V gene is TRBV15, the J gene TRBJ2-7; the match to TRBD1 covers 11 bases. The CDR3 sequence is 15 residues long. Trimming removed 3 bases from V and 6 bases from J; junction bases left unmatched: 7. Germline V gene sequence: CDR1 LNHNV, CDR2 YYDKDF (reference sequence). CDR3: CATSRKGQGASEQYF. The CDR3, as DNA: TGTGCCACCAGCAGGAAAGGACAGGGGGCCAGCGAGCAGTACTTC.

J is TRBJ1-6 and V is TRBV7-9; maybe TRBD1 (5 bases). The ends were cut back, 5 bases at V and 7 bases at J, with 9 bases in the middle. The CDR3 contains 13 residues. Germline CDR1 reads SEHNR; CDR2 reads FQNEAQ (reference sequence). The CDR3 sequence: CASSIRQNSPLHF. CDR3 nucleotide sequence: TGTGCCAGCAGCATCCGACAGAATTCACCCCTCCACTTT.

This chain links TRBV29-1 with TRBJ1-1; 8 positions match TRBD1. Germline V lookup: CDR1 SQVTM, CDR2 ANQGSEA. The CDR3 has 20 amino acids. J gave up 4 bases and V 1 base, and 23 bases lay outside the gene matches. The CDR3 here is CSVEGGTGYVSGLGGTEAFF. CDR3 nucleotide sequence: TGCAGCGTTGAAGGAGGGACAGGATATGTGTCCGGTCTTGGGGGCACTGAAGCTTTCTTT.

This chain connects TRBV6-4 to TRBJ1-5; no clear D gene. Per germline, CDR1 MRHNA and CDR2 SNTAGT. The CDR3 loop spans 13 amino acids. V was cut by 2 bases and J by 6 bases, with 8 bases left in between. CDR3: CASSDRRGQPQHF. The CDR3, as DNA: TGTGCCAGCAGTGACAGGAGAGGTCAGCCCCAGCATTTT.

The chain's CDR3 is CASSPDRGGNTIYF. The CDR3 nucleotides are TGCGCCAGCAGCCCGGACAGGGGGGGAAACACCATATATTTT. This chain joins TRBV5-1 and TRBJ1-3; 10 bases align to TRBD1. Germline assignment: CDR1 SGHRS and CDR2 YFSETQ. Losses at the gene ends were 4 bases for V and 4 bases for J; bases not matched to a gene: 2. This CDR3 region has 14 residues.